These 30 T cell receptor beta chains were sequenced from one sample in a study of blood T cell repertoires in COVID-19. TCRdb's copy holds only in-frame clones and misses some; the assay was immunoSEQ multiplex PCR. In the table there are around 700,000 clones, 70% to 90% of which are singletons. The sequenced sample was peripheral blood. The source of these receptors is a woman aged 18-29 years with acute or convalescent COVID-19.

This clone occurred a few times. The chain links TRBV19 to TRBJ1-5; tentatively, D is TRBD1 (5 bases). V lost 3 bases, J lost 4 bases, and 16 bases lay in between. CDR1 is LNHDA and CDR2 is SQIVND in the germline V gene (reference sequence). The CDR3 totals 16 residues. As DNA, the CDR3 is TGTGCCAGTAGTATCGAGGGGCCGCGGGGTAATCAGCCCCAGCATTTT. As protein: CASSIEGPRGNQPQHF.

This chain connects TRBV5-1 to TRBJ2-1, with 12 bases matching TRBD2. CDR1 and CDR2 from the germline V gene are SGHRS and YFSETQ. The CDR3 consists of 16 residues. V shed 5 bases and J 4 bases; nucleotides not matched to a gene: 7. The CDR3 sequence is CASRPSSGGAYNEQFF. CDR3 sequence (DNA): TGCGCCAGCAGGCCTTCTAGCGGGGGGGCTTACAATGAGCAGTTCTTC.

This clone was detected once. The chain recombines TRBV7-3 with TRBJ2-2; maybe TRBD1 (5 bases). Deletions cut 5 bases from V and 0 bases from J, with 16 bases between. Per the germline V gene, CDR1 is SGHTA and CDR2 is FQGTGA. The CDR3 has 17 residues. CDR3: CASSPSPPGTNTGELFF. CDR3 nucleotide sequence: TGTGCCAGCAGCCCCTCCCCCCCAGGGACGAACACCGGGGAGCTGTTTTTT.

This chain joins TRBV4-3 and TRBJ1-2; possible D gene TRBD1, 5 bases. This CDR3 comprises 15 residues. Trimming cost V 3 bases and J 2 bases, with 13 bases left between them. Germline-derived CDR1 and CDR2 are LGHNA and YSLEER. CDR3 in amino acids: CASSQGGWGNYGYTF. The DNA for the CDR3 is TGCGCCAGCAGCCAGGGGGGATGGGGGAACTATGGCTACACCTTC.

The rearrangement links TRBV19 to TRBJ1-5; the D gene is possibly TRBD1 (6 bases). There are 16 residues in the CDR3. Germline lookup yields CDR1 LNHDA and CDR2 SQIVND (reference sequence). Trimming took 5 bases from V and 4 from J, leaving 18 bases between them. CDR3 amino acids: CASSPLGGQRNQPQHF. The DNA of the CDR3 is TGTGCCAGTAGTCCACTGGGGGGGCAACGTAATCAGCCCCAGCATTTT.

This rearrangement joins TRBV11-2 to TRBJ2-7, with 10 bases identical to TRBD1. Germline values: CDR1 SGHAT, CDR2 FQNNGV. The junction had 3 bases not matched to a gene; V was cut back by 4 bases and J by 6 bases. The CDR3 contains 13 residues. CDR3 in DNA: TGTGCCAGCAGCTCGGGACAGGGGAGCGAGCAGTACTTC. Translated: CASSSGQGSEQYF. The whole variable domain, remainder taken from reference TRBV11-2 and TRBJ2-7, is EAGVAQSPRYKIIEKRQSVAFWCNPISGHATLYWYQQILGQGPKLLIQFQNNGVVDDSQLPKDRFSAERLKGVDSTLKIQPAKLEDSAVYLCASSSGQGSEQYFGPGTRLTVT.

This clone was seen more than once but under ten times. The J gene is TRBJ2-7, the V gene TRBV30, with TRBD1 matching over 9 bases. V gave up 4 bases and J gave up 5 bases; unmatched junction bases: 12. Per the germline V gene, CDR1 is GTSNPN and CDR2 is SVGIG (reference sequence). This CDR3 has 15 residues. CDR3 sequence: CAWILGDRDGDEQYF. In DNA, the CDR3 is TGTGCCTGGATTTTAGGGGACAGGGATGGAGACGAGCAGTACTTC.

The chain combines TRBV30 with TRBJ2-7, with D unresolved. The V end lost 0 bases, the J end lost 4 bases, and 13 bases lay between the germline ends. The germline V gene encodes CDR1 GTSNPN and CDR2 SVGIG (reference sequence). This CDR3 is 14 amino acids long. This chain's CDR3 is CAWSVPPGLYEQYF. CDR3 in DNA: TGTGCCTGGAGTGTACCCCCAGGCCTGTACGAGCAGTACTTC.

This clone showed up just once. This sequence joins TRBV10-3 and TRBJ1-6; 9 bases line up with TRBD1. V dropped 4 bases and J dropped 0; count of bases not matched to a gene: 13. The CDR3 is made up of 20 amino acids. Per the germline V gene, CDR1 is ENHRY and CDR2 is SYGVKD. CDR3 residues: CAISVARDRVKGSYNSPLHF. The CDR3 DNA is TGTGCCATCAGTGTAGCTCGGGACAGGGTTAAAGGCTCCTATAATTCACCCCTCCACTTT.

This clone is a singleton in its sample. This chain joins TRBV2 and TRBJ1-1; possible D gene TRBD1, 6 bases. V lost 9 bases and J lost 0, with 20 bases in between. This CDR3 is 16 amino acids long. The germline V gene has CDR1 SNHLY and CDR2 FYNNEI. CDR3 in amino acids: CARRRTEANLNTEAFF. The CDR3 coding sequence is TGTGCCAGAAGACGGACAGAAGCAAATTTGAACACTGAAGCTTTCTTT.

The chain couples TRBV27 to TRBJ1-1; weak D call: TRBD1 (5 bases). The CDR3 has 14 residues. Germline values: CDR1 MNHEY, CDR2 SMNVEV (reference sequence). Trimming cost V 3 bases and J 5 bases, with 13 bases left between them. In nucleotides, the CDR3 is TGTGCCAGCAGTTTGGCAGGGCCTGTTACTGAAGCTTTCTTT. Residues: CASSLAGPVTEAFF.

The chain employs TRBV19 and TRBJ1-2; D possibly corresponds to TRBD1 (6 bases). Germline-derived CDR1 and CDR2 are LNHDA and SQIVND (reference sequence). The CDR3 spans 16 residues. V lost 3 bases and J 2 bases, leaving 16 bases between the germline ends. The CDR3 coding sequence is TGTGCCAGTAGTATCCTACAGGGAAGTATCAACTATGGCTACACCTTC. It codes for CASSILQGSINYGYTF. The entire variable domain, with the rest obtained from reference TRBV19 and TRBJ1-2, is as follows: DGGITQSPKYLFRKEGQNVTLSCEQNLNHDAMYWYRQDPGQGLRLIYYSQIVNDFQKGDIAEGYSVSREKKESFPLTVTSAQKNPTAFYLCASSILQGSINYGYTFGSGTRLTVV.

CDR3 region: CAWSAGVGHSNNYGYTF. The CDR3 nucleotides read TGTGCCTGGAGTGCAGGGGTAGGACACTCCAATAACTATGGCTACACCTTC. The chain employs TRBV30 and TRBJ1-2, with D tentatively TRBD1 (6 bases). V lost 1 base to trimming and J lost 1 base, with 19 bases between them. CDR1 is GTSNPN and CDR2 is SVGIG in the germline V gene (reference sequence). The CDR3 is made up of 17 amino acids.

V gene TRBV3-1 (or the pseudogene TRBV3-2) combines with J gene TRBJ1-3, with 12 bases that match TRBD1. The CDR3 covers 17 residues. Trimming at V came to 5 bases and at J to 4 bases, leaving 9 bases not matched to a gene. Germline V lookup: CDR1 LGHDT, CDR2 YNNKEL (reference sequence). The CDR3 loop is CASSILPGQGAGNTIYF. The CDR3 DNA is TGTGCCAGCAGCATCCTTCCGGGACAGGGGGCGGGAAACACCATATATTTT.

Remarks on this clone: Since the CDR3 does not end with the conserved phenylalanine or tryptophan, this likely comes from a read error. No DNA is shown, since the ends of the CDR3 on it are uncertain; the CDR3 is the one TCRdb lists. V usage is TRBV2 and J usage is TRBJ1-2; the table's D call, TRBD1, was not checked against the DNA. The CDR3 is 10 residues long, ends included. Germline-derived CDR1 and CDR2 are SNHLY and FYNNEI. CDR3 sequence: CASIATTGTG.

This clone has only one observation. The V call is TRBV3-1 (or the pseudogene TRBV3-2), the J call TRBJ1-1; D perhaps matches TRBD1 (5 bases). The ends were cut back, 4 bases at V and 12 bases at J, with 18 bases in the middle. Germline assignment: CDR1 LGHDT and CDR2 YNNKEL (reference sequence). This CDR3 is 13 amino acids long. Written as DNA, the CDR3 is TGTGCCAGCAGCCTCTCGGGGGGACTCCTAACTTTCTTT. It translates to CASSLSGGLLTFF.

This clone was picked up one time. This chain uses TRBV9 with TRBJ1-5, with TRBD1 identical over 10 bases. The CDR3 totals 15 residues. In germline, CDR1 is SGDLS, CDR2 YYNGEE. V trimming: 4 bases; J trimming: 5 bases; junction bases outside the gene matches: 6. The CDR3 sequence is CASSPGGQGYQPQHF. CDR3 nucleotides: TGTGCCAGCAGCCCCGGGGGACAGGGGTATCAGCCCCAGCATTTT.

The chain recombines TRBV7-2 with TRBJ2-1, with 8 bases identical to TRBD2. The ends lost 5 bases at V and 8 bases at J; junction bases unmatched: 14. The length of the CDR3 is 16 residues. The germline V gene encodes CDR1 SGHTA and CDR2 FQGNSA. Written as DNA, the CDR3 is TGTGCCAGCAGCCAGCTACCGGGACTAGGGTCAGATGAGCAGTTCTTC. This translates into CASSQLPGLGSDEQFF.

This clone was detected only once. The sample contains more than one DNA sequence encoding this CDR3. The chain uses TRBV7-2 and TRBJ2-7; D call uncertain. V was clipped by 5 bases and J by 4 bases, with 9 bases between them. CDR1 is SGHTA and CDR2 is FQGNSA in the germline V gene. The CDR3 contains 12 residues. CDR3 nucleotide sequence: TGTGCCAGCAGCCAGAGAGGTTACGAGCAGTACTTC. Translation: CASSQRGYEQYF. Combining the CDR3 with reference TRBV7-2 and TRBJ2-7 gives the whole variable domain GAGVSQSPSNKVTEKGKDVELRCDPISGHTALYWYRQSLGQGLEFLIYFQGNSAPDKSGLPSDRFSAERTGGSVSTLTIQRTQQEDSAVYLCASSQRGYEQYFGPGTRLTVT.

The gene calls are TRBV5-5 and TRBJ2-2, with D unresolved. Germline-derived CDR1 and CDR2 are SGHKS and YYEKEE (reference sequence). V lost 5 bases, J lost 2 bases, and 10 bases lay in between. This CDR3 region has 14 residues. CDR3 protein: CASSPWANTGELFF. The CDR3 DNA reads as TGTGCCAGCAGTCCCTGGGCCAACACCGGGGAGCTGTTTTTT.

Worth noting for this clone: This specimen includes other DNA sequences encoding the same CDR3. V is TRBV27 and J is TRBJ1-2; D is possibly TRBD1 (5 bases). CDR3 length equals 14 residues. Germline V gene data show CDR1 as MNHEY and CDR2 as SMNVEV (reference sequence). V was trimmed by 3 bases and J by 1 base, leaving 9 bases between them. The CDR3: CASSLSGVNYGYTF. CDR3 coding DNA: TGTGCCAGCAGTTTGTCGGGGGTTAACTATGGCTACACCTTC.

The count of this clone is one. The J gene is TRBJ1-1, the V gene TRBV5-1, with TRBD1 as a possible D gene (6 bases). CDR1 is SGHRS and CDR2 is YFSETQ in the germline V gene. V was clipped by 4 bases and J by 5 bases, with 12 bases between them. CDR3 length: 13 residues. The CDR3 DNA reads as TGCGCCAGCAGCCCCGACAGGAAGACTGAAGCTTTCTTT. It encodes CASSPDRKTEAFF.

The chain links TRBV12-5 to TRBJ1-6; 10 bases match TRBD1. The germline gives CDR1 LGHNT, CDR2 FRNRAP. This CDR3 has 16 amino acids. V dropped 6 bases and J dropped 6; count of bases not matched to a gene: 8. CDR3 sequence: CASGSTGGIGNSPLHF. In DNA, the CDR3 is TGTGCTAGTGGCTCGACAGGGGGCATCGGTAATTCACCCCTCCACTTT.

This clone was found a few times. The CDR3 bases are TGCGCCAGCAGCCAAGGTTATAGGCAGCGGATGACTTCCTACGAGCAGTACTTC. It codes for CASSQGYRQRMTSYEQYF. The rearrangement joins TRBV4-1 to TRBJ2-7, with D perhaps TRBD2 (5 bases). The CDR3 contains 18 residues. Germline V gene data show CDR1 as MGHRA and CDR2 as YSYEKL. The V gene lost 1 base and the J gene lost 1 base, with 20 bases spanning the gap.

This clone was seen just once. The rearrangement uses TRBV5-5 and TRBJ1-2; D may be TRBD1 (6 bases). The ends were cut back, 1 base at V and 4 bases at J, with 17 bases in the middle. This CDR3 has 16 residues. Germline-derived CDR1 and CDR2 are SGHKS and YYEKEE (reference sequence). The CDR3 loop reads CASSLFRWTDIYGYTF. DNA of the CDR3: TGTGCCAGCAGCTTGTTTCGCTGGACAGATATCTATGGCTACACCTTC.

This rearrangement joins TRBV11-3 to TRBJ2-7; TRBD1 agrees at 7 bases. Losses at the gene ends were 7 bases for V and 7 bases for J; bases not matched to a gene: 22. CDR1 is SGHNT and CDR2 is YENEEA in the germline V gene. The CDR3 is 17 amino acids. The CDR3 loop reads CASTPGPGDRPYEEQYF. The DNA of the CDR3 is TGTGCCAGCACCCCAGGGCCCGGGGACAGACCCTACGAGGAGCAGTACTTC. The full variable domain, in which reference TRBV11-3 and TRBJ2-7 provide the parts outside the CDR3, is EAGVVQSPRYKIIEKKQPVAFWCNPISGHNTLYWYLQNLGQGPELLIRYENEEAVDDSQLPKDRFSAERLKGVDSTLKIQPAELGDSAVYLCASTPGPGDRPYEEQYFGPGTRLTVT.

This chain connects TRBV5-1 to TRBJ2-7, with 9 bases lining up with TRBD2. CDR1 SGHRS and CDR2 YFSETQ come from the germline V gene. CDR3 length equals 13 residues. J was trimmed by 3 bases and V by 5 bases; bases with no gene match: 3. The CDR3 sequence is CASRRTSDYEQYF. Written as DNA, the CDR3 is TGCGCCAGCAGGCGGACTAGCGACTACGAGCAGTACTTC.

The V gene is TRBV19, the J gene TRBJ1-5, with a weak D call TRBD1 (5 bases). The V and J ends lost 7 bases and 0 bases respectively, with 13 bases between them. CDR1 LNHDA and CDR2 SQIVND come from the germline V gene (reference sequence). The CDR3 has 15 residues. The CDR3 region is CASTSWGSSNQPQHF. CDR3 in DNA: TGTGCCAGTACTTCCTGGGGCAGTAGCAATCAGCCCCAGCATTTT. Full variable domain (remainder filled in from reference TRBV19 and TRBJ1-5): DGGITQSPKYLFRKEGQNVTLSCEQNLNHDAMYWYRQDPGQGLRLIYYSQIVNDFQKGDIAEGYSVSREKKESFPLTVTSAQKNPTAFYLCASTSWGSSNQPQHFGDGTRLSIL.

This clone was counted a single time. This chain uses TRBV7-6 with TRBJ1-1, with 8 bases identical to TRBD1. V trimming: 4 bases; J trimming: 2 bases; junction bases outside the gene matches: 3. The CDR3 length is 14 residues. The germline V gene has CDR1 SGHVS and CDR2 FNYEAQ. The CDR3 reads CASSSTGANTEAFF. The DNA for the CDR3 is TGTGCCAGCAGCTCGACAGGGGCCAACACTGAAGCTTTCTTT.

This rearrangement joins TRBV6-5 to TRBJ1-1, with no clear D. Germline V gene data show CDR1 as MNHEY and CDR2 as SVGAGI. Deletions cut 8 bases from V and 3 bases from J, with 13 bases between. The CDR3 length is 13 residues. The CDR3 region is CASALGDDTEAFF. The CDR3 DNA sequence: TGTGCCAGCGCCTTGGGAGATGACACTGAAGCTTTCTTT.